This T cell receptor (beta chain) stems from a study of regulatory T cells in long-lasting Graves disease. Turning to this clonotype: The antigen remains unidentified.

For TCR beta, libraries came from iRepertoire HTBI primers and Arm-PCR of CDR3 regions. TCRdb re-analysed the multiplex PCR reads in MiXCR, keeping a single row per CDR3 protein. Of 320,000 or so distinct CDR3 sequences in the sample, 18% were seen once. Time point given: newly diagnosed GD, antithyroid drugs for less than 3 months. The TCR library was prepared using RNA isolated from PBMCs. Study findings and constraints: Shared public clonotypes totalled fewer than 3,000 in persistent patients, compared with about 970 in new patients.

The source of this sequence is a female donor with Graves disease. This material consisted of peripheral blood mononuclear cells (PBMCs), taken at new diagnosis, from a patient treated with antithyroid drugs.

The CDR3 coding sequence is TGTGCCAGCACCCTGGACAGGGGGCGTGGAAACACCATATATTTT. This translates into CASTLDRGRGNTIYF. The chain links TRBV13 to TRBJ1-3, with 11 bases identical to TRBD1. Germline CDR1 is PRHDT and CDR2 is FYEKMQ (reference sequence). The CDR3 covers 15 residues. V was clipped by 7 bases and J by 3 bases; unmatched bases: 5.